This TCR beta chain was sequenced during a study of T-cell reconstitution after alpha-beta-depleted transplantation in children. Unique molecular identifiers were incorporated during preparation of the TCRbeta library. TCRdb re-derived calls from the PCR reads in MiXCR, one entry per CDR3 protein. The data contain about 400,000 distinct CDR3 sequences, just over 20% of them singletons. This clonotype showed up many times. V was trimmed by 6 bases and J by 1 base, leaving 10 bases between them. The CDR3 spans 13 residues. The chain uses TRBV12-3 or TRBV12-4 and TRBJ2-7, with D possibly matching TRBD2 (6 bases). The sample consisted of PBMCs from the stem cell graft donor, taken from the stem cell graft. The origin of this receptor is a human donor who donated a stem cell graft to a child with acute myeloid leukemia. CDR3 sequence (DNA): TGTGCCAGCAGGCGGGACCAATCCTACGAGCAGTACTTC. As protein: CASRRDQSYEQYF.